What follows are 8 T cell receptor beta chains derived from one specimen sequenced in a study of early T cells in non-severe SARS-CoV-2 infection (dated by TCRdb to 2020 to 2022). The library was prepared using 5' RACE. Sequencing was carried out with a NextSeq 500. The public sequencing data were trimmed at Q25 with fastp and processed into clonotypes with MiXCR by TCRdb, which kept only in-frame beta chains. Each CDR3 protein appears once, grouped with its most common genes and DNA. The table for this sample lists around 50,000 distinct CDR3 sequences; over 10% of them were counted only once. The ten biggest clones cover 2.9% of the sample. The source material was whole blood. The receptors stem from an adult who was a healthcare worker with PCR-confirmed SARS-CoV-2 infection or an uninfected control (not recorded which).

This clonotype was detected a few times. This chain links TRBV7-3 with TRBJ2-3; D might be TRBD1 (6 bases). The V end lost 5 bases, the J end lost 4 bases, and 10 bases lay between the germline ends. Germline-derived CDR1 and CDR2 are SGHTA and FQGTGA. CDR3 size: 13 residues. CDR3 nucleotides: TGTGCCAGCAGCCCGAACAGGGCAGATACGCAGTATTTT. It is translated as CASSPNRADTQYF. Filled out from reference TRBV7-3 and TRBJ2-3, the complete variable domain reads GAGVSQTPSNKVTEKGKYVELRCDPISGHTALYWYRQSLGQGPEFLIYFQGTGAADDSGLPNDRFFAVRPEGSVSTLKIQRTERGDSAVYLCASSPNRADTQYFGPGTRLTVL.

The chain is built from TRBV30 and TRBJ1-5, with 7 bases identical to TRBD1. This CDR3 has 15 residues. Germline V gene data show CDR1 as GTSNPN and CDR2 as SVGIG (reference sequence). The V segment lost 0 bases and the J segment 7 bases; nucleotides outside the gene matches: 9. The CDR3 is CAWSVRQGGGQPQHF. CDR3 nucleotides: TGTGCCTGGAGTGTACGCCAGGGGGGCGGGCAGCCCCAGCATTTT.

The genes are TRBV6-1 and TRBJ2-1; D uncertain. This CDR3 spans 15 amino acids. The ends were cut back, 3 bases at V and 6 bases at J, with 15 bases in the middle. CDR1 and CDR2 from the germline V gene are MNHNS and SASEGT. CDR3 amino acids: CASSDSPGRSNEQFF. CDR3 nucleotides: TGTGCCAGCAGTGACTCCCCCGGGCGAAGCAATGAGCAGTTCTTC.

This sequence joins TRBV24-1 and TRBJ2-3, with TRBD2 matching over 10 bases. This CDR3 contains 15 residues. Germline CDR1 is KGHDR and CDR2 is SFDVKD. V dropped 5 bases and J dropped 3; count of bases not matched to a gene: 4. The CDR3 is CATSGTSGITDTQYF. The DNA of the CDR3 is TGTGCCACCAGTGGGACTAGCGGCATAACAGATACGCAGTATTTT.

This clonotype was detected ten times or more. V gene TRBV12-3 or TRBV12-4 combines with J gene TRBJ2-5; 12 bases are shared with TRBD2. V gave up 6 bases and J gave up 5 bases; unmatched junction bases: 4. This CDR3 comprises 14 residues. The CDR3 DNA follows: TGTGCCAGCAGCGCGACTAGCGGGGGCGAGACCCAGTACTTC. This sequence encodes CASSATSGGETQYF.

There are many counts of this clonotype. This chain joins TRBV6-5 and TRBJ2-3, with D hard to call. The CDR3 totals 14 residues. V was shortened by 4 bases and J by 8 bases, with 16 bases between the two germline ends. The germline CDR1 and CDR2 sequences are MNHEY and SVGAGI. The CDR3 protein is CASSFGNPTGTQYF. The CDR3, as DNA: TGTGCCAGCAGTTTCGGTAACCCGACGGGTACGCAGTATTTT.

This clonotype has just a few counts. V gene TRBV28 combines with J gene TRBJ1-2; D may be TRBD1 (5 bases). The V end was cut by 6 bases, the J end by 2 bases, with 19 bases between. The CDR3 runs to 16 residues. Per the germline V gene, CDR1 is MDHEN and CDR2 is SYDVKM. The DNA for the CDR3 is TGTGCCAGCAGCCTCCAGGGCCTCGGGGAGAACTATGGCTACACCTTC. Amino acid sequence: CASSLQGLGENYGYTF.

This clonotype was found many times. Here the CDR3 DNA reads TGTGCCACCAGTGACCCCGCGGGGTTGGGCGGCGGGGAGCTGTTTTTT. Translated, it gives CATSDPAGLGGGELFF. The rearrangement links TRBV24-1 to TRBJ2-2; a weak D match, TRBD2 (6 bases). V shed 4 bases and J shed 7 bases, with 18 bases lying between them. CDR3 length: 16 residues. Germline V gene lookup returns CDR1 KGHDR and CDR2 SFDVKD.